This T cell receptor beta chain derives from a study of blood T cell repertoires in COVID-19. Sequencing used immunoSEQ multiplex PCR; TCRdb keeps in-frame clones, though not all of them. This sample has tens of thousands of clones, with approximately 86% found just once. After removal of 8 bases from V and 7 bases from J, the junction contained 6 bases not matched to a gene. CDR1 is SQVTM and CDR2 is ANQGSEA in the germline V gene. The CDR3 extends over 12 amino acids. The clonotype was recovered from a woman of 80 years or more with COVID-19, enrolled during active disease. Sequenced input: peripheral blood. The V call is TRBV29-1, the J call TRBJ1-2; 11 positions agree with TRBD1. The CDR3 reads CSSGQGESGYTF. Written as DNA, the CDR3 is TGCAGCTCGGGACAGGGGGAGAGTGGCTACACCTTC. The full variable domain, rest sourced from reference TRBV29-1 and TRBJ1-2, is SAVISQKPSRDICQRGTSLTIQCQVDSQVTMMFWYRQQPGQSLTLIATANQGSEATYESGFVIDKFPISRPNLTFSTLTVSNMSPEDSSIYLCSSGQGESGYTFGSGTRLTVV.